This entry features one T cell receptor (beta chain) sequence. The CDR3 has 14 amino acids. V gave up 0 bases and J gave up 0 bases, with 5 bases separating them. CDR1 and CDR2 (germline): SGHNT, YENEEA. This specimen comes from a study of Tregs in tolerant kidney transplant recipients. Unstimulated regulatory T cells (CD4+CD25+CD127-), CD4+CD25- non-regulatory cells, CD4 and CD8 cells were FACS-sorted from thawed PBMCs. TCRdb keeps only in-frame clones here, not all; method: immunoSEQ multiplex PCR. Among hundreds of thousands of clones, about 80% were seen once, and the ten largest hold about 0.68%.

This TCR was recovered from a human donor in good health. Source material: CD4+ T cells from blood. The chain couples TRBV11-3 to TRBJ2-5; no firm D call. CDR3: CASSLEPNQETQYF. The DNA for the CDR3 is TGTGCCAGCAGCTTAGAGCCAAACCAAGAGACCCAGTACTTC.